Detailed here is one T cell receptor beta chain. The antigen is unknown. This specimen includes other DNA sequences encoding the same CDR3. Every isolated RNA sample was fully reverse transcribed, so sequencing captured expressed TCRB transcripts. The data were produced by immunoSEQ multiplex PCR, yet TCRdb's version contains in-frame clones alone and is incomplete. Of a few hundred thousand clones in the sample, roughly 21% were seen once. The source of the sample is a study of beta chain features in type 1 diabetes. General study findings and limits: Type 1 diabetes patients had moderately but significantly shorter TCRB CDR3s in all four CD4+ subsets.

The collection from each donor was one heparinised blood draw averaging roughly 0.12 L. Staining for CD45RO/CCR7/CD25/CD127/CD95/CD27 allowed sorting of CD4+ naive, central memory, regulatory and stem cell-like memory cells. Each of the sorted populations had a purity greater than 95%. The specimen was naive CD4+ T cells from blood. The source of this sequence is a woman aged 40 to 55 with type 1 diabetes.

For the CDR3, the DNA is TGCGCCAGCAGCTTGGAGGGGGCCCTCAACACTGAAGCTTTCTTT. Its protein is CASSLEGALNTEAFF. The chain links TRBV5-1 to TRBJ1-1; 7 bases are a match to TRBD1. The CDR3 has 15 amino acids. Trimming cost V 0 bases and J 2 bases; bases outside gene matches: 4. Germline loops: CDR1 SGHRS, CDR2 YFSETQ.